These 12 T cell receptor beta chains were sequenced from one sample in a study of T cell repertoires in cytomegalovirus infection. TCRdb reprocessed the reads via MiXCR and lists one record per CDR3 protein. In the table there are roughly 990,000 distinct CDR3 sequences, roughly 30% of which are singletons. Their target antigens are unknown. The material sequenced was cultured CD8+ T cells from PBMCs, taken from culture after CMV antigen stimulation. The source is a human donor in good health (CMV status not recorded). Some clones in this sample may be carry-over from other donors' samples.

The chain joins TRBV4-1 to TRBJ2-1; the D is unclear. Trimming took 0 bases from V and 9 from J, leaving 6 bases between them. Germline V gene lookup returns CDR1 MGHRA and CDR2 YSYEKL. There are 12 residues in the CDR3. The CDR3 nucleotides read TGCGCCAGCAGCCAAGATTCGGGTGAGCAGTTCTTC. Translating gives CASSQDSGEQFF.

The CDR3 DNA is TGTGCCAGCAGTTTACAAGGGGGCTTATACGAGCAGTACTTC. This codes for CASSLQGGLYEQYF. The chain employs TRBV12-3 or TRBV12-4 and TRBJ2-7; 7 bases match TRBD1. V lost 2 bases to trimming and J lost 4 bases; unmatched junction nucleotides: 5. This CDR3 is 14 amino acids long.

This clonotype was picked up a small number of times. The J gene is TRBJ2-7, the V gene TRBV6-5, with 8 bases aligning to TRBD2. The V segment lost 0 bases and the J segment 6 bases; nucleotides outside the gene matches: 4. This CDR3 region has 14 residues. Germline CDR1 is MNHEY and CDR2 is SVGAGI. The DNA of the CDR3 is TGTGCCAGCAGTTACTCCGGGGGGGCCGGCGAGCAGTACTTC. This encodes CASSYSGGAGEQYF.

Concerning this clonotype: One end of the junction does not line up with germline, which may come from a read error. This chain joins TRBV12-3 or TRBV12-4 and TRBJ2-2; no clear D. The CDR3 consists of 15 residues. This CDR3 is CTSSLRLANTGELFF. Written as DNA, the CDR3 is TGTACCAGCAGTTTAAGGCTAGCGAACACCGGGGAGCTGTTTTTT.

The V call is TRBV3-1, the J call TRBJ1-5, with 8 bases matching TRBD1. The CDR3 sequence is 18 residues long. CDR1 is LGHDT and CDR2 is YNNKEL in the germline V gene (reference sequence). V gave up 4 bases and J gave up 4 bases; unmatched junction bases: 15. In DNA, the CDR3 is TGTGCCAGCAGCCCTCGGACAGGGTTGTTTGATAGTAATCAGCCCCAGCATTTT. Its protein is CASSPRTGLFDSNQPQHF.

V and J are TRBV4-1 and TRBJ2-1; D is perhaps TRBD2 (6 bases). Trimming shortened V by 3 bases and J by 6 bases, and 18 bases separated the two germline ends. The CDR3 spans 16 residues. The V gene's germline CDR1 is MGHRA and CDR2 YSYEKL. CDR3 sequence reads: CASSQGLSSSVNEQFF. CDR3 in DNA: TGCGCCAGCAGCCAGGGACTCTCCTCTTCGGTCAATGAGCAGTTCTTC.

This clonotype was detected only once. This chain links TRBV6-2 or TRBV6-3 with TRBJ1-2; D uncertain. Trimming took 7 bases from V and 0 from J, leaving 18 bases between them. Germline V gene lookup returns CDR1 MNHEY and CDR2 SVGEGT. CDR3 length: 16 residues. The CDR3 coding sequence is TGTGCCAGCAACTCTATCTTGGCGTACACTAACTATGGCTACACCTTC. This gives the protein CASNSILAYTNYGYTF.

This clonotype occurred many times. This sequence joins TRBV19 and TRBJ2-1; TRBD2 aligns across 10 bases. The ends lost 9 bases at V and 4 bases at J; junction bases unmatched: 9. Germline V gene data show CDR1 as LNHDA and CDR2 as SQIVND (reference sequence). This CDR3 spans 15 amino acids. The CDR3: CASSISGGSYNEQFF. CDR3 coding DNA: TGTGCCAGCAGCATTAGCGGGGGGTCTTACAATGAGCAGTTCTTC. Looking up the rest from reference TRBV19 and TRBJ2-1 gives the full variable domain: DGGITQSPKYLFRKEGQNVTLSCEQNLNHDAMYWYRQDPGQGLRLIYYSQIVNDFQKGDIAEGYSVSREKKESFPLTVTSAQKNPTAFYLCASSISGGSYNEQFFGPGTRLTVL.

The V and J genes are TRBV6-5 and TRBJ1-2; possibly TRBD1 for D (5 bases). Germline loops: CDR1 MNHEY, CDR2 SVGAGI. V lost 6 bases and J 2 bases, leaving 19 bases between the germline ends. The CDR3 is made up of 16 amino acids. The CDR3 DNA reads TGTGCCAGCAGCTATAGTTCAGGGCTTCCCAACTATGGCTACACCTTC. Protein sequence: CASSYSSGLPNYGYTF.

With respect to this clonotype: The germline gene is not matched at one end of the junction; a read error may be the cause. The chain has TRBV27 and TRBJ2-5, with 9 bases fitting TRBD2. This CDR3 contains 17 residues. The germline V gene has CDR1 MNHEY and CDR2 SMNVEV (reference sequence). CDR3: CTSSLSGVKRGAETQYF. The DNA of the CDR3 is TGTACCAGCAGTTTATCGGGGGTGAAGCGGGGGGCGGAGACCCAGTACTTC.

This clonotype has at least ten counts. The CDR3, as DNA: TGTGCCAGCAGAGACGGAAGCACAGATACGCAGTATTTT. Residues: CASRDGSTDTQYF. V gene TRBV6-2 or TRBV6-3 combines with J gene TRBJ2-3; D is ambiguous. Looked up from germline, CDR1 is MNHEY and CDR2 is SVGEGT. The CDR3 is 13 amino acids. Trimming took off 6 bases at V and 0 bases at J, with 7 bases between the two ends.

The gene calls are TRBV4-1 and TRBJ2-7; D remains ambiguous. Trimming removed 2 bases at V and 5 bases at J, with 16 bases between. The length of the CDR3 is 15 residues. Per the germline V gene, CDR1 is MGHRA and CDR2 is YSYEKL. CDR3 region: CASSQRLASFDEQYF. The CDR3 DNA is TGCGCCAGCAGCCAACGATTAGCATCTTTCGACGAGCAGTACTTC.